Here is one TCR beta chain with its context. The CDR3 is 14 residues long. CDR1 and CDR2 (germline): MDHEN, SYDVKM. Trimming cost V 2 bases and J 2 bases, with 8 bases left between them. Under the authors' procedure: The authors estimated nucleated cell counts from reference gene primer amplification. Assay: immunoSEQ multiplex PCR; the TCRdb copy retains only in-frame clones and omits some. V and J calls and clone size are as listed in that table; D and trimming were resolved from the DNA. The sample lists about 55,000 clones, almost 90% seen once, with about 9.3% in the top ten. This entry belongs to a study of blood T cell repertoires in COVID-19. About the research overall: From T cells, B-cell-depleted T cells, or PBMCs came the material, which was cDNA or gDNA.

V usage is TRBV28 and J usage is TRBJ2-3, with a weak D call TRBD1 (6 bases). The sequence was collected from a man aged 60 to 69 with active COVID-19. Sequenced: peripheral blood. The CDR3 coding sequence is TGTGCCAGCAGTTTACGACAGGCCACAGATACGCAGTATTTT. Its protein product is CASSLRQATDTQYF.